This TCR beta chain was sequenced in a study of preoperative IRX-2 immunotherapy in early breast cancer. Treatment described: preoperative locoregional IRX-2 cytokine immunotherapy. TCRdb's copy holds only in-frame clones and misses some; the assay was immunoSEQ multiplex PCR. Of tens of thousands of clones detected, nearly 90% appear once; the ten largest clones hold 1.6%. Trimming shortened V by 0 bases and J by 0 bases, and 6 bases separated the two germline ends. The length of the CDR3 is 15 residues. Germline V gene lookup returns CDR1 SGHRS and CDR2 YFSETQ. The sequenced sample was tumor tissue, obtained after IRX-2 immunotherapy. The rearrangement uses TRBV5-1 and TRBJ2-2, with D unresolved. This sequence was found in a human donor with breast cancer. The CDR3 DNA reads as TGCGCCAGCAGCTTGGCCTCGGCGAACACCGGGGAGCTGTTTTTT. This encodes CASSLASANTGELFF.